The 3 T cell receptor beta chains below come from one sample, sequenced in a study of cytomegalovirus exposure and HLA in healthy donors. 60 Vbeta and 13 Jbeta primers were used in PCR. Assay: immunoSEQ multiplex PCR; the TCRdb copy retains only in-frame clones and omits some. The sample contains approximately 110,000 clones, more than 70% of which appear only once. Sequenced: PBMCs. Receptors were obtained from a man in his forties or fifties in good health and CMV-seronegative.

The CDR3 sequence is CASRGQSTDTQYF. The CDR3 coding sequence is TGTGCCAGCAGGGGACAGTCCACAGATACGCAGTATTTT. The J gene is TRBJ2-3, the V gene TRBV6-4; 7 bases are a match to TRBD1. This CDR3 spans 13 amino acids. The junction had 2 bases not matched to a gene; V was cut back by 6 bases and J by 2 bases. CDR1 is MRHNA, CDR2 SNTAGT, per germline.

The chain combines TRBV25-1 with TRBJ1-1; TRBD1 agrees at 9 bases. CDR1 and CDR2 from the germline V gene are MGHDK and SYGVNS. The CDR3 covers 13 residues. Trimming took 3 bases from V and 10 from J; bases not matched to a gene: 6. CDR3: CASSEGQGMGAFF. The CDR3 DNA sequence: TGTGCCAGCAGTGAGGGACAGGGAATGGGAGCTTTCTTT.

This chain's CDR3 is CAISVAGRDNTEAFF. Written as DNA, the CDR3 is TGTGCCATCAGTGTTGCTGGGAGGGATAACACTGAAGCTTTCTTT. This chain uses TRBV10-3 with TRBJ1-1; D ambiguous. CDR3 length equals 15 residues. Germline CDR1 and CDR2: ENHRY and SYGVKD. V was trimmed by 4 bases and J by 2 bases, leaving 14 bases between them.